This entry describes one T cell receptor (beta chain). This specimen comes from a study of shared clonotypes between healthy human individuals. Study-level background: Each donor contributed plates that comprised three CD4 naive, three CD4 memory, two CD8 naive and one CD8 memory.

Deep-level assay runs were performed. Splitting of each subset's genomic DNA was done evenly across several immunoSEQ plates. Sequencing used immunoSEQ multiplex PCR; TCRdb keeps in-frame clones, though not all of them. The table records under 2.5 million clones, 85% to 95% of them present only once. CDR3 length: 14 residues. Trimming stripped 2 bases from V and 0 bases from J, with 8 bases between. Per germline, CDR1 ENHRY and CDR2 SYGVKD. All donors were Caucasian adults living in Nashville, Tennessee. This TCR derives from a man between 18 and 29 years old in good health. Some clones in this sample may be carry-over from other donors' samples. The sequencing input was naive CD4+ T cells from PBMCs. The subset here: CD45RA+ positively selected. The chain couples TRBV10-3 to TRBJ2-7; D is uncertain. CDR3 amino acids: CAISERGASYEQYF. CDR3 bases: TGTGCCATCAGTGAGAGAGGTGCCTCCTACGAGCAGTACTTC.